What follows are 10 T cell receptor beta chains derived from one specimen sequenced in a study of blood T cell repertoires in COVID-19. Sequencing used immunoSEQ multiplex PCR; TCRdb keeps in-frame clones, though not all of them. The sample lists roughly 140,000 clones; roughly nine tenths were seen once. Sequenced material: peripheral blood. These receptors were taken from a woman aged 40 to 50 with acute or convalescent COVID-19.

CDR3 sequence reads: CASSSTGGVLHEQFF. In nucleotides, the CDR3 is TGTGCCAGCAGTTCAACAGGGGGCGTATTACATGAGCAGTTCTTC. This chain uses TRBV27 with TRBJ2-1; 9 nucleotides match TRBD1. Germline V gene sequence: CDR1 MNHEY, CDR2 SMNVEV (reference sequence). The CDR3 spans 15 residues. The trim removed 4 bases at V and 8 bases at J, leaving 9 bases unmatched.

The CDR3 loop is CASSPPTALAKNIQYF. The CDR3 DNA is TGTGCCAGCAGTCCCCCGACAGCTCTAGCCAAAAACATTCAGTACTTC. The rearrangement joins TRBV27 to TRBJ2-4; D is possibly TRBD1 (5 bases). The CDR3 consists of 16 residues. The V gene's germline CDR1 is MNHEY and CDR2 SMNVEV (reference sequence). V was trimmed by 5 bases and J by 0 bases, leaving 14 bases between them.

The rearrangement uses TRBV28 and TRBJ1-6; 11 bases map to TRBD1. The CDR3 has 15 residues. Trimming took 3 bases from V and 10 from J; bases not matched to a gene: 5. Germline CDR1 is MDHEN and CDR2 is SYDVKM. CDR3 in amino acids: CASSFNGQGASPLHF. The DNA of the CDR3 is TGTGCCAGCAGTTTTAATGGACAGGGGGCCTCACCCCTCCACTTT.

The chain's CDR3 is CASSLTVGRGTGELFF. CDR3 DNA sequence: TGTGCCAGCAGCTTGACTGTGGGGCGCGGCACCGGGGAGCTGTTTTTT. The chain recombines TRBV5-5 with TRBJ2-2; possibly TRBD1 for D (5 bases). Germline assignment: CDR1 SGHKS and CDR2 YYEKEE (reference sequence). V lost 1 base and J lost 4, with 14 bases in between. CDR3 length: 16 amino acids.

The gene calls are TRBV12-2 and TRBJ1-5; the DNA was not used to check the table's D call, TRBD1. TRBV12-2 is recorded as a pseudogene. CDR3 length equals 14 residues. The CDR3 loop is CASRSDFRGQPQHF. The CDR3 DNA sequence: TGTGCAAGTCGCTCCGACTTCAGGGGTCAGCCCCAGCATTTT.

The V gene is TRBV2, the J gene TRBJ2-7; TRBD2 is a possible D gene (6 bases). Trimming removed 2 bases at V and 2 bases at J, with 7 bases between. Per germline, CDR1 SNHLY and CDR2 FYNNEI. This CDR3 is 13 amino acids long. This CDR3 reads CASSEWGAYEQYF. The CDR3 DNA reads TGTGCCAGCAGTGAATGGGGGGCCTACGAGCAGTACTTC.

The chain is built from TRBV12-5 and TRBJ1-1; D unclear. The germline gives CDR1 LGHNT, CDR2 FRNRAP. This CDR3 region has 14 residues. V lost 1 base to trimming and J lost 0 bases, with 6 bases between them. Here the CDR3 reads CASGLGNLNTEAFF. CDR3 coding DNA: TGTGCTAGTGGTTTGGGTAATCTGAACACTGAAGCTTTCTTT.

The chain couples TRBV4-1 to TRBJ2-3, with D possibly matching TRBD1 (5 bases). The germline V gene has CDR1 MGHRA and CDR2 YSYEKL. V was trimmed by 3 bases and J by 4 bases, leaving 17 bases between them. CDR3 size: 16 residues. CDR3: CASSHPDGSTADTQYF. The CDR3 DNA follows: TGCGCCAGCAGCCACCCCGATGGATCGACAGCAGATACGCAGTATTTT.

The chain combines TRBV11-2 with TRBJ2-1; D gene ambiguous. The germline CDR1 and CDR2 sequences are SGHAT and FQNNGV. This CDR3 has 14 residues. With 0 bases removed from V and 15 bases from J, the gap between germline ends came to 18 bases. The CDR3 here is CASSLDYSDARGFF. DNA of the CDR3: TGTGCCAGCAGCTTAGATTATTCTGACGCCCGCGGGTTCTTC. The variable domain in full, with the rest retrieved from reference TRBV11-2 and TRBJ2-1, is EAGVAQSPRYKIIEKRQSVAFWCNPISGHATLYWYQQILGQGPKLLIQFQNNGVVDDSQLPKDRFSAERLKGVDSTLKIQPAKLEDSAVYLCASSLDYSDARGFFGPGTRLTVL.

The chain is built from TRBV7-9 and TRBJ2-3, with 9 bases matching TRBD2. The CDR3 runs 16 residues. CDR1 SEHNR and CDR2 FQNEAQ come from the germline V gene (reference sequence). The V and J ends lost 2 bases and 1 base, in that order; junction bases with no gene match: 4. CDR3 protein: CASSLLRGGRTDTQYF. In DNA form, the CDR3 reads TGTGCCAGCAGCTTATTGCGGGGGGGACGCACAGATACGCAGTATTTT.